The 9 T cell receptor beta chains below come from one sample, sequenced in a study of CD8 T cells in ankylosing spondylitis. Study-wide results and limits: A TCR beta motif of eight highly homologous variants appeared characteristic of ankylosing spondylitis blood.

No antigen has been assigned to these receptors. One entry per CDR3 protein results from TCRdb running MiXCR on the 5' RACE reads. The sample has roughly 450,000 distinct CDR3 sequences, about 24% seen once. Sequencing input: blood, either unsorted or a sorted T cell fraction (not recorded which). These receptors all come from a male donor with ankylosing spondylitis.

The chain has TRBV15 and TRBJ2-3; D is perhaps TRBD2 (5 bases). The CDR3 length is 18 residues. Looked up from germline, CDR1 is LNHNV and CDR2 is YYDKDF (reference sequence). The V end lost 0 bases, the J end lost 1 base, and 17 bases lay between the germline ends. CDR3 amino acids: CATSRDLGLARGTDTQYF. The CDR3, as DNA: TGTGCCACCAGCAGAGATCTTGGCCTCGCGAGGGGCACAGATACGCAGTATTTT.

V gene TRBV20-1 combines with J gene TRBJ2-1; D may be TRBD2 (6 bases). The CDR3 totals 14 residues. V gave up 3 bases and J gave up 2 bases, with 11 bases separating them. Germline CDR1 is DFQATT and CDR2 is SNEGSKA (reference sequence). Written as DNA, the CDR3 is TGCAGTGCTAGCGGGAGTGTAGCCTACAATGAGCAGTTCTTC. It codes for CSASGSVAYNEQFF.

This clonotype has a count of ten or more. The rearrangement links TRBV9 to TRBJ2-5; D might be TRBD2 (6 bases). The CDR3 consists of 13 residues. The germline V gene has CDR1 SGDLS and CDR2 YYNGEE. Trimming pared 2 bases from V and 5 bases from J, leaving 10 bases between. This chain's CDR3 is CASSVRLGETQYF. The CDR3 DNA reads as TGTGCCAGCAGCGTTCGACTAGGGGAGACCCAGTACTTC.

This chain links TRBV2 with TRBJ2-5; 11 bases align to TRBD2. The germline CDR1 and CDR2 sequences are SNHLY and FYNNEI. This CDR3 has 14 amino acids. Trimming at V came to 6 bases and at J to 5 bases, leaving 5 bases not matched to a gene. The CDR3 sequence is CASRTTSGSETQYF. CDR3 nucleotides: TGTGCCAGCAGGACTACTAGCGGGAGTGAGACCCAGTACTTC. The full variable domain, its missing parts supplied by reference TRBV2 and TRBJ2-5, is EPEVTQTPSHQVTQMGQEVILRCVPISNHLYFYWYRQILGQKVEFLVSFYNNEISEKSEIFDDQFSVERPDGSNFTLKIRSTKLEDSAMYFCASRTTSGSETQYFGPGTRLLVL.

This clonotype was recorded a few times. This chain uses TRBV7-7 with TRBJ2-2; TRBD1 or TRBD2 may be the D gene (5 bases each). This CDR3 contains 13 residues. Trimming shortened V by 4 bases and J by 4 bases, and 7 bases separated the two germline ends. The germline gives CDR1 SSHAT, CDR2 FNYEAQ (reference sequence). CDR3 sequence (DNA): TGTGCCAGCAGCTGGGGGTTCACCGGGGAGCTGTTTTTT. Translated: CASSWGFTGELFF.

This chain links TRBV7-2 with TRBJ2-3, with 8 nucleotides matching TRBD2. The ends lost 0 bases at V and 7 bases at J; junction bases unmatched: 9. CDR1 is SGHTA and CDR2 is FQGNSA in the germline V gene. CDR3 length: 16 amino acids. The CDR3 DNA sequence: TGTGCCAGCAGCTTAGCAAGTAGCGGGGTCCTTAATACGCAGTATTTT. Its translation is CASSLASSGVLNTQYF.

A single count supports this clonotype. CDR3 in DNA: TGCGCCAGCAGCTTAACCGGGACAGGGAACAATGAGCAGTTCTTC. Translation gives CASSLTGTGNNEQFF. This chain links TRBV5-1 with TRBJ2-1, with TRBD1 identical over 9 bases. Germline values: CDR1 SGHRS, CDR2 YFSETQ. This CDR3 has 15 amino acids. J was trimmed by 5 bases and V by 2 bases; bases with no gene match: 5.

The J gene is TRBJ2-1, the V gene TRBV7-9; possible D gene TRBD2, 5 bases. Trimming removed 1 base at V and 10 bases at J, with 11 bases between. The CDR3 extends over 13 amino acids. Germline CDR1 SEHNR, CDR2 FQNEAQ (reference sequence). CDR3 amino acids: CASSLGTPGEQFF. DNA for the CDR3: TGTGCCAGCAGCTTAGGCACCCCGGGGGAGCAGTTCTTC.

V gene TRBV7-2 combines with J gene TRBJ2-1, with a tentative D call TRBD2 (7 bases). Germline CDR1 SGHTA, CDR2 FQGNSA. The V and J ends lost 3 bases and 1 base respectively, with 13 bases between them. This CDR3 is built from 16 residues. CDR3 coding DNA: TGTGCCAGCAGCTTCTTGGGGGGGGCGTCCTACAATGAGCAGTTCTTC. It codes for CASSFLGGASYNEQFF. The full variable domain, its missing parts supplied by reference TRBV7-2 and TRBJ2-1, is GAGVSQSPSNKVTEKGKDVELRCDPISGHTALYWYRQSLGQGLEFLIYFQGNSAPDKSGLPSDRFSAERTGGSVSTLTIQRTQQEDSAVYLCASSFLGGASYNEQFFGPGTRLTVL.